Presented here are 15 T cell receptor beta chains from one specimen sequenced in a study of shared clonotypes between healthy human individuals. Assay: immunoSEQ multiplex PCR; the TCRdb copy retains only in-frame clones and omits some. The sample gives around 2,000,000 clones, around 95% of which show up once; more than 0.1% is in the top ten. Sequencing input: naive CD4+ T cells sorted from blood. Described subset: CD45RA+ positively selected. The receptor source for this set is a man aged 18 to 35 in good health.

The V gene is TRBV5-1, the J gene TRBJ2-1; a weak D match, TRBD1 (6 bases). With 5 bases removed from V and 4 bases from J, the gap between germline ends came to 13 bases. This CDR3 contains 14 residues. The V gene's germline CDR1 is SGHRS and CDR2 YFSETQ. The CDR3 here is CASRPQGKYNEQFF. The CDR3 DNA follows: TGCGCCAGCAGACCCCAGGGGAAGTACAATGAGCAGTTCTTC.

The chain employs TRBV6-6 and TRBJ1-2; D is uncertain. Germline V gene sequence: CDR1 MNHNY, CDR2 SVGAGI (reference sequence). CDR3 size: 14 residues. V shed 7 bases and J shed 4 bases, with 16 bases lying between them. In nucleotides, the CDR3 is TGTGCCAGCATCCTCGATGGACTCAGCTATGGCTACACCTTC. It is translated as CASILDGLSYGYTF.

V gene TRBV18 combines with J gene TRBJ2-2; TRBD2 aligns across 7 bases. CDR1 and CDR2 from the germline V gene are KGHSH and LQKENI. The ends lost 3 bases at V and 6 bases at J; junction bases unmatched: 10. This CDR3 has 16 amino acids. The CDR3 is CASSPNGLVVAGELFF. The CDR3 DNA follows: TGTGCCAGCTCACCTAACGGACTAGTTGTGGCCGGGGAGCTGTTTTTT. The entire variable domain, with the rest obtained from reference TRBV18 and TRBJ2-2, is as follows: NAGVMQNPRHLVRRRGQEARLRCSPMKGHSHVYWYRQLPEEGLKFMVYLQKENIIDESGMPKERFSAEFPKEGPSILRIQQVVRGDSAAYFCASSPNGLVVAGELFFGEGSRLTVL.

The chain joins TRBV27 to TRBJ2-1, with TRBD1 matching over 7 bases. Per the germline V gene, CDR1 is MNHEY and CDR2 is SMNVEV (reference sequence). The CDR3 runs to 17 residues. With V trimmed by 2 bases and J by 7 bases, 14 bases remained unmatched. For the CDR3, the DNA is TGTGCCAGCAGTTTAAATATGGTAGGGGGCTGGGGGAATGAGCAGTTCTTC. This codes for CASSLNMVGGWGNEQFF.

The chain employs TRBV20-1 and TRBJ2-1, with unresolved D. The CDR3 contains 11 residues. CDR1 is DFQATT, CDR2 SNEGSKA, per germline (reference sequence). The V end lost 5 bases, the J end lost 9 bases, and 11 bases lay between the germline ends. The CDR3 nucleotides are TGCAGTGCTTCCACCCATCGTGAGCAGTTCTTC. Residues: CSASTHREQFF.

The chain couples TRBV6-6 to TRBJ2-3; D is uncertain. Germline-derived CDR1 and CDR2 are MNHNY and SVGAGI (reference sequence). V was shortened by 5 bases and J by 4 bases, with 10 bases between the two germline ends. The CDR3 length is 13 residues. This CDR3 is CASSDRVADTQYF. In nucleotides, the CDR3 is TGTGCCAGCAGTGACCGGGTAGCAGATACGCAGTATTTT.

In regard to this clone: Other DNA variants within this sample encode the same CDR3. The V call is TRBV20-1, the J call TRBJ2-5, with D unclear. CDR1 DFQATT and CDR2 SNEGSKA come from the germline V gene (reference sequence). V lost 6 bases, J lost 2 bases, and 7 bases lay in between. CDR3 length: 11 residues. The CDR3 here is CSARHQETQYF. CDR3 sequence (DNA): TGCAGTGCCCGACATCAAGAGACCCAGTACTTC.

This clone came up a few times. The chain combines TRBV2 with TRBJ1-2, with D perhaps TRBD1 (6 bases). The CDR3 contains 14 residues. V was clipped by 0 bases and J by 8 bases, with 13 bases between them. Germline CDR1 is SNHLY and CDR2 is FYNNEI. In DNA, the CDR3 is TGTGCCAGCAGTGAAGCGGTTACAGGGTACGGCTACACCTTC. Its translation: CASSEAVTGYGYTF. Supplemented by reference TRBV2 and TRBJ1-2, the full variable domain reads EPEVTQTPSHQVTQMGQEVILRCVPISNHLYFYWYRQILGQKVEFLVSFYNNEISEKSEIFDDQFSVERPDGSNFTLKIRSTKLEDSAMYFCASSEAVTGYGYTFGSGTRLTVV.

This chain connects TRBV2 to TRBJ2-5; 8 positions agree with TRBD2. V was pared by 7 bases and J by 2 bases, with 15 bases of the junction left unmatched. CDR1 and CDR2 (germline): SNHLY, FYNNEI. The CDR3 has 17 residues. CDR3 amino acids: CASIEGSAGGGQETQYF. The CDR3 DNA reads as TGTGCCAGCATCGAAGGTTCGGCGGGAGGCGGTCAAGAGACCCAGTACTTC.

This chain joins TRBV18 and TRBJ2-2, with TRBD1 identical over 7 bases. This CDR3 spans 16 amino acids. Trimming removed 3 bases from V and 0 bases from J; junction bases left unmatched: 4. Germline CDR1 reads KGHSH; CDR2 reads LQKENI. CDR3 nucleotide sequence: TGTGCCAGCTCACCCTTGACAGGGCCGAACACCGGGGAGCTGTTTTTT. This translates into CASSPLTGPNTGELFF.

This chain uses TRBV28 with TRBJ2-2; 9 bases match TRBD1. The CDR3 is 16 residues long. CDR1 and CDR2 (germline): MDHEN, SYDVKM. V lost 4 bases and J lost 1; bases outside the gene matches: 4. The CDR3 protein is CASSWGTGRNTGELFF. CDR3 sequence (DNA): TGTGCCAGCAGTTGGGGGACAGGGAGGAACACCGGGGAGCTGTTTTTT.

Concerning this clone itself: At the DNA level, this CDR3 is encoded by other sequences in the same sample as well. Here the CDR3 reads CASSRGQQETQYF. The DNA for the CDR3 is TGTGCCAGCTCACGAGGTCAACAAGAGACCCAGTACTTC. The chain couples TRBV18 to TRBJ2-5, with D hard to call. Trimming removed 4 bases at V and 2 bases at J, with 8 bases between. The CDR3 contains 13 residues. Germline V lookup: CDR1 KGHSH, CDR2 LQKENI.

The chain combines TRBV19 with TRBJ1-5; TRBD1 matches 7 bases. Trimming at V came to 3 bases and at J to 14 bases, leaving 10 bases not matched to a gene. The CDR3 is 13 amino acids. Per the germline V gene, CDR1 is LNHDA and CDR2 is SQIVND (reference sequence). In DNA form, the CDR3 reads TGTGCCAGTAGTATCCGACAGGGCCCTCTTAAGCATTTT. This codes for CASSIRQGPLKHF. The entire variable domain, with the rest obtained from reference TRBV19 and TRBJ1-5, is as follows: DGGITQSPKYLFRKEGQNVTLSCEQNLNHDAMYWYRQDPGQGLRLIYYSQIVNDFQKGDIAEGYSVSREKKESFPLTVTSAQKNPTAFYLCASSIRQGPLKHFGDGTRLSIL.

The CDR3 sequence: CASSYGTGGNEKLFF. The CDR3, as DNA: TGTGCCAGCAGTTATGGGACAGGAGGAAATGAAAAACTGTTTTTT. The chain couples TRBV5-4 to TRBJ1-4; TRBD1 agrees at 8 bases. CDR3 length equals 15 residues. V was pared by 5 bases and J by 5 bases, with 8 bases of the junction left unmatched. Germline V gene lookup returns CDR1 SGHNT and CDR2 YYREEE (reference sequence).

The V call is TRBV5-4, the J call TRBJ2-2; D is unclear. V gave up 1 base and J gave up 3 bases, with 4 bases separating them. In germline, CDR1 is SGHNT, CDR2 YYREEE (reference sequence). The CDR3 spans 13 residues. The CDR3 sequence: CASSLSDTGELFF. As DNA, the CDR3 is TGTGCCAGCAGCTTGTCAGACACCGGGGAGCTGTTTTTT.